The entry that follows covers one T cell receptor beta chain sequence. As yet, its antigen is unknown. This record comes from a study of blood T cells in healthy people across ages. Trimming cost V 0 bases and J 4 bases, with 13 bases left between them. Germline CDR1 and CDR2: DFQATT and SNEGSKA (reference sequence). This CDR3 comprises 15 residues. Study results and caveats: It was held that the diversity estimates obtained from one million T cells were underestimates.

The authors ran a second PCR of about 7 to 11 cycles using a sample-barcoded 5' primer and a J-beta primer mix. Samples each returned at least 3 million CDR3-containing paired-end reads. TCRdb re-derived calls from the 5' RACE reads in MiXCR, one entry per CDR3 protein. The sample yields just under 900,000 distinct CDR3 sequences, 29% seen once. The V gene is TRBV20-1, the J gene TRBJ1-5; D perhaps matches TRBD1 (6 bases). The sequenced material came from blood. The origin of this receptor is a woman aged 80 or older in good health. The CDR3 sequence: CSARDPGAQNQPQHF. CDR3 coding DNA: TGCAGTGCTAGAGATCCGGGGGCGCAGAATCAGCCCCAGCATTTT.